These T cell receptor beta chains were read from a single sample in a study of CD8+CD57+ T cells in acquired aplastic anemia. TCRdb used MiXCR to reprocess the reads, holding one entry per CDR3 protein. The sample comprises over 150,000 distinct CDR3 sequences, about 50% of which are singletons, and approximately 12% rests with the top ten. Sequencing input: sorted CD4+, CD8+, or CD8+CD57+ T cells (not recorded which) from PBMCs. Receptor source: a human donor with aplastic anemia. CDR3s include the opening cysteine and the closing phenylalanine or tryptophan. Fields, in order: clone size, V gene, CDR3 protein. Rows give clone size only sometimes, using once, few, many, or a class for an expanded clone.

size: many; V: TRBV7-3; CDR3: CASSLRTGTAFWNEQFF
size: NA; V: TRBV25-1; CDR3: CASSHILAGEQFF
size: many; V: TRBV15; CDR3: CATSRDQAGANEQFF
size: few; V: TRBV19; CDR3: CASSRGDEQYF
size: NA; V: TRBV5-4; CDR3: CASTPVRGMDYGYTF
size: many; V: TRBV7-6; CDR3: CASSLALPTDTQYF
size: NA; V: TRBV10-3; CDR3: CAIRAGQPYEQYF
size: NA; V: TRBV7-9; CDR3: CASRRGGTGELFF
size: NA; V: TRBV29-1; CDR3: CSVERDRGINEQFF
size: many; V: TRBV20-1; CDR3: CSATSDSHYEQFF
size: many; V: TRBV27; CDR3: CASSLSGGVLYEQYF
size: once; V: TRBV2; CDR3: CASSAVPGPQETQYF
size: NA; V: TRBV10-3; CDR3: CAISGTSGDTGELFF
size: many; V: TRBV7-6; CDR3: CASSLGLAGPYRNEQFF
size: few; V: TRBV7-8; CDR3: CASSLTDRAEQYF
size: NA; V: TRBV6-5; CDR3: CASSSQGGGQPQHF
size: few; V: TRBV29-1; CDR3: CSVVGTVGEQYF
size: many; V: TRBV20-1; CDR3: CSARAKLDDEQFF
size: NA; V: TRBV7-3; CDR3: CASSFRQGLLNEQFF
size: NA; V: TRBV11-2; CDR3: CASRPTGTSVNSPLHF
size: NA; V: TRBV24-1; CDR3: CATSDSGQGNQPQHF
size: NA; V: TRBV9; CDR3: CASSVAKGQGGDSPLHF
size: NA; V: TRBV19; CDR3: CASSLGLADGETQYF
size: NA; V: TRBV2; CDR3: CASSFGASTDTQYF
size: NA; V: TRBV6-5; CDR3: CASSSGDRNYNEQFF
size: many; V: TRBV5-1; CDR3: CASSLALVGPLDSYEQYF